These 16 T cell receptor beta chains came from one sample sequenced in a study of OX40 agonist ivuxolimab in advanced cancers. Here immunoSEQ multiplex PCR was the method, and the copy in TCRdb shows in-frame clones only, minus some. The sample lists tens of thousands of clones, approximately 89% occurring once. The source material was CD4+ or CD8+ T cells sorted from blood, sampled in a trial of the OX40 agonist ivuxolimab. The receptors come from an adult with an advanced solid tumor such as melanoma, head and neck, liver or kidney cancer.

The rearrangement links TRBV5-1 to TRBJ1-5, with a tentative D call TRBD1 (6 bases). This CDR3 spans 15 amino acids. Germline CDR1 reads SGHRS; CDR2 reads YFSETQ. V dropped 4 bases and J dropped 1 base, with 12 bases sitting between them. CDR3 region: CASSAGGKSNQPQHF. The CDR3 DNA reads as TGCGCCAGCAGCGCGGGGGGCAAGAGCAATCAGCCCCAGCATTTT.

J is TRBJ2-1 and V is TRBV7-2, with a weak D call TRBD2 (7 bases). V was trimmed by 5 bases and J by 6 bases, leaving 20 bases between them. Germline V lookup: CDR1 SGHTA, CDR2 FQGNSA. CDR3 length: 16 residues. The CDR3 reads CASSRETGGLTNEQFF. The CDR3 nucleotides read TGTGCCAGCAGCAGAGAGACGGGGGGCCTGACCAATGAGCAGTTCTTC.

The V and J genes are TRBV10-3 and TRBJ1-4; D gene unclear. Trimming pared 2 bases from V and 6 bases from J, leaving 7 bases between. CDR3 length: 13 residues. Germline CDR1 is ENHRY and CDR2 is SYGVKD. As DNA, the CDR3 is TGTGCCATCAGTGAGGGGCCAGATGAAAAACTGTTTTTT. It encodes CAISEGPDEKLFF.

The CDR3: CASSPPGTLTLNEQFF. The CDR3 DNA reads TGTGCCAGCTCACCACCTGGGACACTTACCCTAAATGAGCAGTTCTTC. The V gene is TRBV18, the J gene TRBJ2-1; a possible D gene is TRBD1 (6 bases). The V gene's germline CDR1 is KGHSH and CDR2 LQKENI. Trimming stripped 0 bases from V and 7 bases from J, with 16 bases between. CDR3 length equals 16 residues.

V and J are TRBV7-2 and TRBJ2-7; 7 bases are shared with TRBD2. The germline gives CDR1 SGHTA, CDR2 FQGNSA. The trim removed 1 base at V and 0 bases at J, leaving 3 bases unmatched. The CDR3 sequence is 15 residues long. Here the CDR3 DNA reads TGTGCCAGCAGCTTAGGTGGCGGGAGCTCCTACGAGCAGTACTTC. Translating gives CASSLGGGSSYEQYF.

V and J are TRBV11-1 and TRBJ2-6; TRBD1 is a possible D gene (5 bases). Trimming took 1 base from V and 2 from J, leaving 6 bases between them. The CDR3 contains 15 residues. Germline CDR1 and CDR2: SGHAT and FQDESV (reference sequence). The CDR3 protein is CASSLEGTGANVLTF. The CDR3 bases are TGTGCCAGCAGCTTAGAGGGGACTGGGGCCAACGTCCTGACTTTC.

V gene TRBV4-2 combines with J gene TRBJ2-1; D perhaps matches TRBD2 (5 bases). The CDR3 has 12 amino acids. CDR1 and CDR2 (germline): LGHNA, YNFKEQ. Trimming took 4 bases from V and 8 from J, leaving 9 bases between them. This CDR3 reads CASSPADYEQFF. The DNA for the CDR3 is TGTGCCAGCAGCCCCGCGGACTATGAGCAGTTCTTC.

The chain uses TRBV28 and TRBJ1-5; 9 positions match TRBD1. J was trimmed by 5 bases and V by 4 bases; bases with no gene match: 6. Germline lookup yields CDR1 MDHEN and CDR2 SYDVKM. The length of the CDR3 is 15 residues. The CDR3 DNA is TGTGCCAGCAGTTGGGGGACAGGGTCGTATCAGCCCCAGCATTTT. Translating it yields CASSWGTGSYQPQHF.

This clone showed up just once. This chain uses TRBV2 with TRBJ2-1, with 7 positions matching TRBD2. This CDR3 has 15 amino acids. Germline assignment: CDR1 SNHLY and CDR2 FYNNEI. V dropped 6 bases and J dropped 6; count of bases not matched to a gene: 11. The CDR3 protein is CASRTSSGTLNEQFF. CDR3 sequence (DNA): TGTGCCAGCAGAACTTCTAGCGGCACCCTCAATGAGCAGTTCTTC.

The chain joins TRBV6-5 to TRBJ2-1, with TRBD2 matching over 9 bases. V lost 10 bases to trimming and J lost 4 bases; unmatched junction nucleotides: 8. This CDR3 region has 14 residues. Germline CDR1 is MNHEY and CDR2 is SVGAGI. CDR3 in amino acids: CATCGRAKYNEQFF. The DNA of the CDR3 is TGTGCCACCTGCGGGAGGGCCAAATACAATGAGCAGTTCTTC.

This chain links TRBV6-5 with TRBJ2-1; no clear D gene. Per germline, CDR1 MNHEY and CDR2 SVGAGI. The CDR3 totals 14 residues. Trimming left V 6 bases short and J 3 bases short, with 12 bases between. For the CDR3, the DNA is TGTGCCAGCAGAACCAATGCTCACTACAATGAGCAGTTCTTC. Translated: CASRTNAHYNEQFF.

The count of this clone is one. CDR3 sequence reads: CASSQEYRQANTEAFF. The CDR3 DNA follows: TGCGCCAGCAGCCAAGAGTATCGACAGGCGAACACTGAAGCTTTCTTT. The chain carries TRBV4-3 and TRBJ1-1; TRBD1 is a possible D gene (6 bases). The CDR3 runs to 16 residues. Germline V gives CDR1 LGHNA, CDR2 YSLEER. The ends were cut back, 0 bases at V and 1 base at J, with 12 bases in the middle.

CDR3 in amino acids: CASSVPNARCFF. In DNA, the CDR3 is TGTGCCAGCAGCGTCCCGAACGCCCGCTGTTTTTTT. The chain uses TRBV7-3 and TRBJ1-4, with D uncertain. Trimming stripped 5 bases from V and 17 bases from J, with 18 bases between. The CDR3 runs to 12 residues. Germline V CDR1 and CDR2: SGHTA, FQGTGA.

This chain uses TRBV11-2 with TRBJ2-7; D not resolved. Germline lookup yields CDR1 SGHAT and CDR2 FQNNGV. Deletions cut 5 bases from V and 6 bases from J, with 8 bases between. The CDR3 contains 11 residues. The CDR3 region is CASSPLTEQYF. The CDR3 DNA reads TGTGCCAGCAGCCCCCTAACCGAGCAGTACTTC.

This clone was detected once. The rearrangement joins TRBV4-1 to TRBJ2-2; the D is unclear. This CDR3 has 16 residues. Trimming removed 1 base at V and 6 bases at J, with 15 bases between. Per the germline V gene, CDR1 is MGHRA and CDR2 is YSYEKL. Here the CDR3 reads CASSQVSGYDPGELFF. The CDR3 coding sequence is TGCGCCAGCAGCCAAGTGAGTGGGTACGATCCCGGGGAGCTGTTTTTT.

The J gene is TRBJ2-6, the V gene TRBV7-2; no firm D call. The CDR3 covers 14 residues. Trimming cost V 1 base and J 2 bases, with 3 bases left between them. Germline CDR1 is SGHTA and CDR2 is FQGNSA. The CDR3 reads CASSLETGANVLTF. CDR3 nucleotide sequence: TGTGCCAGCAGCTTAGAGACTGGGGCCAACGTCCTGACTTTC. Supplemented by reference TRBV7-2 and TRBJ2-6, the full variable domain reads GAGVSQSPSNKVTEKGKDVELRCDPISGHTALYWYRQSLGQGLEFLIYFQGNSAPDKSGLPSDRFSAERTGGSVSTLTIQRTQQEDSAVYLCASSLETGANVLTFGAGSRLTVL.